This T cell receptor (beta chain) was documented in a study of cytomegalovirus exposure and HLA in healthy donors. Primers for the PCR totalled 60 Vbeta and 13 Jbeta. Assay used: immunoSEQ multiplex PCR; TCRdb lists only in-frame clones, some missing. The repertoire holds 140,000 to 150,000 clones, about 82% seen once, with around 3.7% in the top ten. This CDR3 comprises 14 residues. V was trimmed by 3 bases and J by 5 bases, leaving 13 bases between them. Germline lookup yields CDR1 MNHEY and CDR2 SMNVEV (reference sequence). Study-level points and caveats: Per a prior analysis, the majority of TCR beta V segments were productive roughly 90% or roughly 30% of the time. HLA alleles were associated with 15,000 to 20,000 TCR beta sequences in a later analysis at 0.05 false discovery rate. According to reports, the classifier identified cytomegalovirus status with high specificity and sensitivity.

Regarding this clone: The target antigen is unknown.

This rearrangement joins TRBV27 to TRBJ1-1, with D possibly being TRBD1 (5 bases). This clonotype was obtained from a male donor in good health and CMV-seronegative. Sequencing was carried out using PBMCs. CDR3 sequence reads: CASSLGGSRTEAFF. CDR3 DNA sequence: TGTGCCAGCAGTTTGGGGGGTAGTAGGACTGAAGCTTTCTTT.